The 9 T cell receptor beta chains below were found in one sample sequenced in a study of cytomegalovirus exposure and HLA in healthy donors. Vbeta (60) and Jbeta (13) primers were used in the PCR. The method was immunoSEQ multiplex PCR; TCRdb's version includes in-frame clones alone and lacks a portion of them. The table has 150,000 to 200,000 clones, under 85% seen once. Source material: PBMCs. The receptors stem from a woman aged 30 to 39 in good health and CMV-seronegative.

This clone was observed a handful of times. In nucleotides, the CDR3 is TGTGCCAGCAGTAGCCCGGGACAGGGTAGCTACGAGCAGTACTTC. Translation gives CASSSPGQGSYEQYF. The chain employs TRBV28 and TRBJ2-7; 9 bases line up with TRBD1. V lost 5 bases and J lost 3; bases outside the gene matches: 8. Germline V gives CDR1 MDHEN, CDR2 SYDVKM. The CDR3 contains 15 residues.

This clone turned up a few times. The V gene is TRBV6-6, the J gene TRBJ1-6; D not certain. CDR1 and CDR2 from the germline V gene are MNHNY and SVGAGI (reference sequence). The CDR3 runs 12 residues. Trimming cost V 2 bases and J 12 bases, with 8 bases left between them. This CDR3 is CASSYGTQPLHF. DNA of the CDR3: TGTGCCAGCAGTTACGGCACACAACCCCTCCACTTT.

V usage is TRBV4-3 and J usage is TRBJ1-2; D is undetermined. The CDR3 extends over 16 amino acids. V was shortened by 0 bases and J by 7 bases, with 18 bases between the two germline ends. CDR1 is LGHNA, CDR2 YSLEER, per germline. CDR3 in DNA: TGCGCCAGCAGCCAAGATCCGACTGACGCGAGTCGTGGCTACACCTTC. Translating it yields CASSQDPTDASRGYTF.

The chain uses TRBV29-1 and TRBJ1-1, with 7 positions matching TRBD1. With 3 bases clipped from V and 4 bases from J, the junction kept 11 bases outside the gene matches. The length of the CDR3 is 15 residues. Germline V CDR1 and CDR2: SQVTM, ANQGSEA. This CDR3 is CSVDPGQPERTEAFF. The CDR3 nucleotides read TGCAGCGTTGACCCGGGACAGCCGGAGCGCACTGAAGCTTTCTTT.

The chain links TRBV30 to TRBJ2-2, with 8 bases lining up with TRBD2. The CDR3 is 14 amino acids. The J segment lost 6 bases and the V segment lost 0 bases, leaving 3 bases of the junction unmatched. The germline CDR1 and CDR2 sequences are GTSNPN and SVGIG (reference sequence). This CDR3 reads CAWSVGGVSGELFF. CDR3 nucleotide sequence: TGTGCCTGGAGTGTCGGGGGGGTATCCGGGGAGCTGTTTTTT.

The rearrangement uses TRBV2 and TRBJ1-2; 7 bases are a match to TRBD1. The CDR3 sequence is 19 residues long. The junction had 22 bases not matched to a gene; V was cut back by 4 bases and J by 5 bases. The germline V gene encodes CDR1 SNHLY and CDR2 FYNNEI. DNA for the CDR3: TGTGCCAGCAGTGGAATCCTCCAGGGTGTAGGGACAGCCAAATATGGCTACACCTTC. Translation: CASSGILQGVGTAKYGYTF.

This clone has only one observation. The chain recombines TRBV28 with TRBJ2-3; TRBD2 matches 8 bases. The CDR3 has 16 residues. Germline CDR1 MDHEN, CDR2 SYDVKM. Germline trimming cut 3 bases from V and 4 bases from J; bases unmatched to any gene: 9. The CDR3 sequence: CASSFGDSGVPDTQYF. In DNA, the CDR3 is TGTGCCAGCAGTTTTGGGGATAGCGGGGTCCCAGATACGCAGTATTTT.

V is TRBV4-1 and J is TRBJ1-4; 8 nucleotides agree with TRBD1. The V gene's germline CDR1 is MGHRA and CDR2 YSYEKL. The CDR3 sequence is 15 residues long. V shed 3 bases and J 6 bases; nucleotides not matched to a gene: 6. CDR3 protein: CASSHWGQEYEKLFF. The CDR3 nucleotides are TGCGCCAGCAGCCATTGGGGACAGGAATATGAAAAACTGTTTTTT.

This clone is a singleton in its sample. V usage is TRBV7-2 and J usage is TRBJ2-3, with TRBD2 identical over 13 bases. Germline CDR1 reads SGHTA; CDR2 reads FQGNSA. The length of the CDR3 is 16 residues. The ends lost 5 bases at V and 2 bases at J; junction bases unmatched: 4. The CDR3 spells CASSPGTSGTTDTQYF. In nucleotides, the CDR3 is TGTGCCAGCAGCCCCGGGACTAGCGGGACCACAGATACGCAGTATTTT.